This T cell receptor (beta chain) was recorded in a study of CD8+ T cells in alopecia areata. Study-level background: It was oral tofacitinib, at 5 to 10 mg twice daily, that treated patients received.

The germline V gene encodes CDR1 LGHNA and CDR2 YNFKEQ. This CDR3 has 15 residues. The V gene end was trimmed by 1 base and the J gene end by 3 bases; junction bases not matched to a gene: 5. Points from the study as a whole: Expanded CD8+ clones among the top 100, as well as scalp clonality, were significantly decreased by tofacitinib.

Treatment defined: oral pan-JAK inhibitor, 5-10 mg twice daily. As the sequencing template, cDNA was produced by extracting RNA and reverse transcribing it. The assay was immunoSEQ multiplex PCR, and TCRdb's table has in-frame clones only and misses some. Among some 110,000 clones listed, around three fifths were seen once. This clone was found many times. The antigen remains unidentified. This TCR was sampled from a human donor with alopecia areata. This rearrangement joins TRBV4-2 to TRBJ2-7; 8 nucleotides align to TRBD1. The starting material was CD8+ T cells sorted from blood, obtained at week 24, from a patient treated with tofacitinib. The CDR3 nucleotides read TGTGCCAGCAGCCAAGGGACAGGGTGGGACTACGAGCAGTACTTC. Its protein is CASSQGTGWDYEQYF.